Sequencing of this TCR beta chain was carried out in a study of cytomegalovirus exposure and HLA in healthy donors. Findings of the study overall: One variant, a missense change in DCLRE1C, was linked in a later analysis to TCR beta V- and J-gene trimming.

Primers: 60 Vbeta forward and 13 Jbeta reverse. Some clones are missing from TCRdb's copy, which holds only in-frame ones; the method was immunoSEQ multiplex PCR. The repertoire consists of about 130,000 clones, with 70% to 85% occurring once and the leading ten covering around 4%. This clone was seen a few times. Antigen specificity is unknown. Germline lookup yields CDR1 SNHLY and CDR2 FYNNEI. V gave up 4 bases and J gave up 5 bases, with 7 bases separating them. The CDR3 length is 12 residues. Input material: PBMCs. The receptor's source is a male donor in good health and CMV-seropositive. This chain connects TRBV2 to TRBJ2-3, with no clear D. CDR3 in DNA: TGTGCCAGCAGTGTACTCCAAGATACGCAGTATTTT. Translated, it gives CASSVLQDTQYF.